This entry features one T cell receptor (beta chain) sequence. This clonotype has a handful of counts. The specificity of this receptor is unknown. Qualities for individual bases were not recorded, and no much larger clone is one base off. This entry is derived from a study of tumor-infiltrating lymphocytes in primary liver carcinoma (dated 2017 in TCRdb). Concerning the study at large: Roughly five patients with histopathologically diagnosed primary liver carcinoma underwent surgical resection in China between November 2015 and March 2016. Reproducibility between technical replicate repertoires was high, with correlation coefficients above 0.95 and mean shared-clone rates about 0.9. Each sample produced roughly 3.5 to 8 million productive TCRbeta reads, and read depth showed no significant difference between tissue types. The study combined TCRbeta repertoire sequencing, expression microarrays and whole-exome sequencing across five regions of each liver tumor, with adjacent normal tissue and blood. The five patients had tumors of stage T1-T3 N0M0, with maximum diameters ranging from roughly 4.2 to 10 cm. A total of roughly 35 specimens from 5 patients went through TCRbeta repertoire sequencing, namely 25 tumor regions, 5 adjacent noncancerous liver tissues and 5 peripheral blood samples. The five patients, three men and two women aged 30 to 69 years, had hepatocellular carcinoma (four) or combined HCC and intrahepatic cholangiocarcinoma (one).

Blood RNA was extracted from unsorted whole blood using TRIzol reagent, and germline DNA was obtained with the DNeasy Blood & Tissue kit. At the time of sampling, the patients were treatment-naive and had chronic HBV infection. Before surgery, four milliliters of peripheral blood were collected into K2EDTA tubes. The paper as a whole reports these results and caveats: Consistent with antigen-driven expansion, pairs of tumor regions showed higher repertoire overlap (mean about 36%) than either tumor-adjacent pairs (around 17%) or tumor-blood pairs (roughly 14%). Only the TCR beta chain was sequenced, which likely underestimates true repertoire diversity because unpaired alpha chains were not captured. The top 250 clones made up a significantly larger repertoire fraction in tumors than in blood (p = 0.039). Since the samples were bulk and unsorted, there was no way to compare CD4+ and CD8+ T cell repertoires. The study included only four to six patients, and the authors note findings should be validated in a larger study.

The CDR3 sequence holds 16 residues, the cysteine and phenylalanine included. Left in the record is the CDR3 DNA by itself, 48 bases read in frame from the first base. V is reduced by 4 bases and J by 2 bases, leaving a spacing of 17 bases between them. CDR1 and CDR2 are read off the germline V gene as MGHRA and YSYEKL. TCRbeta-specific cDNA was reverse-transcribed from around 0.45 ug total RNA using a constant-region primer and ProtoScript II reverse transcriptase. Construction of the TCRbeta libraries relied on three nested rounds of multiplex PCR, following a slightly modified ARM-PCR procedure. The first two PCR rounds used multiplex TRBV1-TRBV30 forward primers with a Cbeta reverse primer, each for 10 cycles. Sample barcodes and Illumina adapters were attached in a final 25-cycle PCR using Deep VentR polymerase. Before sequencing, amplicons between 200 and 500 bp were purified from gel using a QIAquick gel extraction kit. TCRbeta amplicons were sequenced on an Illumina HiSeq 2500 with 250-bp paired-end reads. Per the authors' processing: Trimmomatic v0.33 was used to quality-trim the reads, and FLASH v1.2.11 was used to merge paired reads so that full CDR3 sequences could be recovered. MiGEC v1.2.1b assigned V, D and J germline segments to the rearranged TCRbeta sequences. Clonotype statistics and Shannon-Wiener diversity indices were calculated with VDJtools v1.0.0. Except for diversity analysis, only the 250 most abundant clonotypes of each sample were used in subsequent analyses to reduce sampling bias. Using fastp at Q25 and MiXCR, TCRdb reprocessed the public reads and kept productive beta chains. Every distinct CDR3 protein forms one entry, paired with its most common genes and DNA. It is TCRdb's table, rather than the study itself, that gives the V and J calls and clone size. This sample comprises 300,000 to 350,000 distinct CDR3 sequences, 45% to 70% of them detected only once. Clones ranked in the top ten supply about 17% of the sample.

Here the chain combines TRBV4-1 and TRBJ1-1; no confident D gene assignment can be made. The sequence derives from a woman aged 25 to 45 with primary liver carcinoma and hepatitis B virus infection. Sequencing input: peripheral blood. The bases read TGCGCCAGCAGCCGAAAGGTAGGCTTAATAAACACTGAAGCTTTCTTT. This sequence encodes CASSRKVGLINTEAFF.